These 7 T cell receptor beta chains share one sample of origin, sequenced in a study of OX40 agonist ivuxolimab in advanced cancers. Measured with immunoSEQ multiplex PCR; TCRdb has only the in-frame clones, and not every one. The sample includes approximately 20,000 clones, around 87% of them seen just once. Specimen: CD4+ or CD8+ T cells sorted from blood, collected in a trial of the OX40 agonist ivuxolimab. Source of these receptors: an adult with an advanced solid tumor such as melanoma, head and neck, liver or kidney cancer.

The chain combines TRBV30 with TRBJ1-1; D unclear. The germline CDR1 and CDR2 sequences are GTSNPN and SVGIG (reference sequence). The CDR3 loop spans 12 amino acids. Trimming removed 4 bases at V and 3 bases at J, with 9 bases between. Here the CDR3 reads CAWKGGDTEAFF. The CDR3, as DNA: TGTGCCTGGAAGGGTGGAGACACTGAAGCTTTCTTT. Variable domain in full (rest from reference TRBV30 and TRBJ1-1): SQTIHQWPATLVQPVGSPLSLECTVEGTSNPNLYWYRQAAGRGLQLLFYSVGIGQISSEVPQNLSASRPQDRQFILSSKKLLLSDSGFYLCAWKGGDTEAFFGQGTRLTVV.

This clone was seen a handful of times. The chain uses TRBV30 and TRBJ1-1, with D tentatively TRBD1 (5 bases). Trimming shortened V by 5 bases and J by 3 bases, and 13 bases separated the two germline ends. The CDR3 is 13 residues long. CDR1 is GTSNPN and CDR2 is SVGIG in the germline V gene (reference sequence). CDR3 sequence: CAWGPGGDTEAFF. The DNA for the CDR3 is TGTGCCTGGGGGCCCGGGGGGGACACTGAAGCTTTCTTT.

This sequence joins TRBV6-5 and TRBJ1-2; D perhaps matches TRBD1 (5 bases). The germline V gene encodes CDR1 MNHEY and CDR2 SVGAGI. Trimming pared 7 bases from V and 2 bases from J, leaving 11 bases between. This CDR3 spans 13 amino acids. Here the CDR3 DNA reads TGTGCCAGCACCCCGGGGGGAAACTATGGCTACACCTTC. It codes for CASTPGGNYGYTF.

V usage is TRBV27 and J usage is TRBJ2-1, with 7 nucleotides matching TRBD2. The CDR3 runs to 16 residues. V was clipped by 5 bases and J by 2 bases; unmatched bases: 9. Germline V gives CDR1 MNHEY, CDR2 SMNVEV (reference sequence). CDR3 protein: CASSPGGLAAYNEQFF. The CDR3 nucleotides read TGTGCCAGCAGTCCCGGTGGGCTAGCGGCCTACAATGAGCAGTTCTTC.

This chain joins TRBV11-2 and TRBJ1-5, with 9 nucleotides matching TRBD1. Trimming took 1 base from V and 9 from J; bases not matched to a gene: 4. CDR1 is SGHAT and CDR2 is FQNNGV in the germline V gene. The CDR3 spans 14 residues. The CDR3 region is CASSLGTGDRPQHF. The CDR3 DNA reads TGTGCCAGCAGCTTAGGGACAGGGGATCGGCCCCAGCATTTT.

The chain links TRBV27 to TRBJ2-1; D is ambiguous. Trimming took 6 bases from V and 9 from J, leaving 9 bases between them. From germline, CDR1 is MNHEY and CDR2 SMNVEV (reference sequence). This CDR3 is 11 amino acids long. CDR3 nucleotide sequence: TGTGCCAGCAGGATGGGAATTGAGCAGTTCTTC. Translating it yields CASRMGIEQFF.

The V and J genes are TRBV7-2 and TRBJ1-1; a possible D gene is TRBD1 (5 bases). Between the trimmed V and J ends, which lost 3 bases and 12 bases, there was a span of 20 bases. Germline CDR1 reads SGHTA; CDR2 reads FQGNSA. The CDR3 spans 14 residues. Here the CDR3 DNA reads TGTGCCAGCAGCTTTGAAAACTGGGGGGACTTAACTTTCTTT. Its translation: CASSFENWGDLTFF.